These 15 T cell receptor beta chains were sequenced from one sample in a study of CD8+ T cells in alopecia areata. Extracted RNA was reverse transcribed, and the resulting cDNA served as sequencing template. The assay was immunoSEQ multiplex PCR, and TCRdb's table has in-frame clones only and misses some. In the table there are roughly 100,000 clones, roughly half of which are singletons. Material for sequencing was CD4+ T cells sorted from blood. These receptor sequences come from a human donor in good health.

The rearrangement joins TRBV4-3 to TRBJ1-2; D is uncertain. The CDR3 is made up of 15 amino acids. V lost 0 bases to trimming and J lost 5 bases, with 13 bases between them. CDR1 is LGHNA, CDR2 YSLEER, per germline. The CDR3 spells CASSQDVQTVYGYTF. For the CDR3, the DNA is TGCGCCAGCAGCCAAGACGTACAGACGGTATATGGCTACACCTTC.

J is TRBJ2-1 and V is TRBV4-1; D is possibly TRBD1 (6 bases). Trimming left V 3 bases short and J 3 bases short, with 21 bases between. CDR3 length: 18 residues. In germline, CDR1 is MGHRA, CDR2 YSYEKL. The CDR3 loop is CASSHPKAGDPIYNEQFF. In DNA, the CDR3 is TGCGCCAGCAGCCACCCAAAGGCAGGGGACCCAATCTACAATGAGCAGTTCTTC.

The chain carries TRBV4-3 and TRBJ2-5; D perhaps matches TRBD2 (5 bases). CDR1 and CDR2 (germline): LGHNA, YSLEER. Trimming stripped 0 bases from V and 2 bases from J, with 13 bases between. This CDR3 has 16 residues. The CDR3 protein is CASSQDWQTGQETQYF. The DNA for the CDR3 is TGCGCCAGCAGCCAAGACTGGCAGACGGGGCAAGAGACCCAGTACTTC.

In DNA form, the CDR3 reads TGCAGCGCCGAGTGGGGGAACACCGGGGAGCTGTTTTTT. Its translation: CSAEWGNTGELFF. V is TRBV29-1 and J is TRBJ2-2; D not certain. Germline V gives CDR1 SQVTM, CDR2 ANQGSEA. V was cut by 7 bases and J by 1 base, with 10 bases left in between. This CDR3 comprises 13 residues.

The chain carries TRBV7-9 and TRBJ1-2; D unclear. CDR3 length equals 11 residues. The germline gives CDR1 SEHNR, CDR2 FQNEAQ (reference sequence). Trimming removed 6 bases from V and 8 bases from J, with 10 bases in between. The DNA of the CDR3 is TGTGCCAGCAGTCTGTCCGCCGGCTACACCTTC. Its protein product is CASSLSAGYTF.

The V and J genes are TRBV30 and TRBJ2-6, with D unresolved. The germline gives CDR1 GTSNPN, CDR2 SVGIG (reference sequence). V lost 5 bases, J lost 4 bases, and 18 bases lay in between. The CDR3 consists of 16 residues. The CDR3 bases are TGTGCCTGGGAGAGGCTCCGACTCCCCGGGGCCAACGTCCTGACTTTC. Amino acid sequence: CAWERLRLPGANVLTF.

The V and J genes are TRBV27 and TRBJ1-2; TRBD1 aligns across 7 bases. V lost 5 bases and J lost 6; bases outside the gene matches: 6. Germline CDR1 is MNHEY and CDR2 is SMNVEV (reference sequence). The CDR3 extends over 13 amino acids. This chain's CDR3 is CASSEPGTDGYTF. As DNA, the CDR3 is TGTGCCAGCAGTGAACCCGGGACAGATGGCTACACCTTC.

V and J are TRBV2 and TRBJ2-2; the D is unclear. Trimming took 4 bases from V and 2 from J, leaving 11 bases between them. In germline, CDR1 is SNHLY, CDR2 FYNNEI. This CDR3 has 15 residues. CDR3 region: CASSAKGLNTGELFF. The DNA for the CDR3 is TGTGCCAGCAGTGCTAAGGGCCTCAACACCGGGGAGCTGTTTTTT.

In its sample, this clone was seen once. This chain connects TRBV7-9 to TRBJ2-7, with D possibly being TRBD1 (6 bases). The CDR3 has 16 residues. The germline V gene has CDR1 SEHNR and CDR2 FQNEAQ (reference sequence). With 0 bases removed from V and 6 bases from J, the gap between germline ends came to 18 bases. The CDR3 DNA reads TGTGCCAGCAGCTTAGCGAGGCCGGATCTAGGGGGCGAGCAGTACTTC. This encodes CASSLARPDLGGEQYF.

DNA of the CDR3: TGTGCCAGCACCACGGGAGGGGGGAATTCACCCCTCCACTTT. Translation gives CASTTGGGNSPLHF. This chain links TRBV6-5 with TRBJ1-6; a weak D match, TRBD1 (6 bases). Germline CDR1 MNHEY, CDR2 SVGAGI. V was trimmed by 7 bases and J by 7 bases, leaving 14 bases between them. The CDR3 extends over 14 amino acids.

This chain links TRBV6-1 with TRBJ2-5, with unresolved D. The CDR3 covers 11 residues. The V end was cut by 6 bases, the J end by 5 bases, with 7 bases between. Germline lookup yields CDR1 MNHNS and CDR2 SASEGT. Here the CDR3 DNA reads TGTGCCAGCAGCGCGTGGGAGACCCAGTACTTC. Translating it yields CASSAWETQYF.

The gene calls are TRBV7-2 and TRBJ1-2; tentative D call: TRBD1 (6 bases). The CDR3 runs 15 residues. Deletions cut 5 bases from V and 1 base from J, with 14 bases between. The germline gives CDR1 SGHTA, CDR2 FQGNSA. The CDR3 is CASSPAGGINYGYTF. CDR3 coding DNA: TGTGCCAGCAGCCCGGCGGGGGGCATTAACTATGGCTACACCTTC.

Concerning this clone itself: Other nucleotide sequences in the sample specify the same CDR3. V usage is TRBV2 and J usage is TRBJ1-1, with D perhaps TRBD1 (5 bases). With 4 bases removed from V and 1 base from J, the gap between germline ends came to 7 bases. The germline V gene encodes CDR1 SNHLY and CDR2 FYNNEI. The CDR3 has 13 residues. The CDR3 nucleotides are TGTGCCAGCAGTGGGGACGGGAACACTGAAGCTTTCTTT. Translated, it gives CASSGDGNTEAFF.

This clone was seen a handful of times. The J gene is TRBJ1-5, the V gene TRBV29-1, with 9 positions matching TRBD1. V shed 7 bases, J shed 0 bases, and the junction held 16 bases outside the gene matches. Germline V gives CDR1 SQVTM, CDR2 ANQGSEA. CDR3 length equals 18 residues. The CDR3 nucleotides read TGCAGCGAAACAGGGGGCATGGGTATGGGGTATAGCAATCAGCCCCAGCATTTT. Translating gives CSETGGMGMGYSNQPQHF. Using reference TRBV29-1 and TRBJ1-5 for the parts outside the CDR3, the full variable domain is SAVISQKPSRDICQRGTSLTIQCQVDSQVTMMFWYRQQPGQSLTLIATANQGSEATYESGFVIDKFPISRPNLTFSTLTVSNMSPEDSSIYLCSETGGMGMGYSNQPQHFGDGTRLSIL.

This clone appeared a few times. The V and J genes are TRBV2 and TRBJ2-5; the match to TRBD1 covers 11 bases. In germline, CDR1 is SNHLY, CDR2 FYNNEI. The V segment lost 5 bases and the J segment 7 bases; nucleotides outside the gene matches: 15. The CDR3 covers 17 residues. Here the CDR3 DNA reads TGTGCCAGCAGTCGAGAAACCGGGACAGGGGGATCCGGGACCCAGTACTTC. This gives the protein CASSRETGTGGSGTQYF.